This TCR beta chain is drawn from a study (dated by TCRdb to 2016 to 2018). This clonotype was counted a single time. It has no known antigen specificity. No base qualities exist here, and no much larger clone lies one base off it. Evidence from one read is weak. Libraries were made using RT-PCR. The data were produced on an Illumina MiSeq. TCRdb reran the public reads through fastp at Q25 and MiXCR, keeping productive beta chains. A single entry per CDR3 protein holds the most common genes and DNA from its merged rows. In all, the sample holds about 680,000 distinct CDR3 sequences, and approximately 15% of those were seen once. The top ten hold 3% to 4.5% of the sample. The clonotype originates from a female donor in good health, serving as a healthy control. The sample comprised memory CD4+ T cells from blood.

The CDR3 here reads CASGGGPDTQYF. The DNA sequence reads TGTGCCTCTGGGGGGGGTCCGGATACGCAGTATTTT. The chain joins TRBV24-1 to TRBJ2-3; 7 nucleotides in the junction match TRBD2. As encoded in the germline V gene, CDR1 is KGHDR while CDR2 is SFDVKD. V loses 12 bases at its end and J loses 6 bases; junction bases beyond the gene matches: 8. The CDR3 contains 12 residues, cysteine and phenylalanine counted. Just CDR3 DNA is preserved here, 36 bases in frame from base 1.